The 9 T cell receptor beta chains given below trace back to one sample, sequenced in a study of T cell responses to AZD1222 COVID-19 vaccine. Sequencing used immunoSEQ multiplex PCR; TCRdb keeps in-frame clones, though not all of them. Here the sample spans 150,000 to 160,000 clones, 90% being singletons. Sequencing used peripheral blood, obtained 28 days after the second AZD1222 dose. All receptors derive from an adult who received the AZD1222 COVID-19 vaccine.

The V gene is TRBV7-2, the J gene TRBJ1-5; D not certain. The CDR3 runs to 12 residues. Germline V lookup: CDR1 SGHTA, CDR2 FQGNSA. V was pared by 5 bases and J by 7 bases, with 9 bases between. The CDR3 coding sequence is TGTGCCAGCAGCCTTCGGGGACAGCCCCAGCATTTT. This codes for CASSLRGQPQHF.

The V call is TRBV12-3 or TRBV12-4, the J call TRBJ2-3, with D uncertain. The CDR3 has 12 residues. Deletions cut 5 bases from V and 9 bases from J, with 12 bases between. In DNA, the CDR3 is TGTGCCAGCAGTCTTCTTCCCGCGACGCAGTATTTT. Its translation: CASSLLPATQYF.

The J gene is TRBJ2-4, the V gene TRBV5-6, with 13 bases matching TRBD2. There are 16 residues in the CDR3. The germline V gene has CDR1 SGHDT and CDR2 YYEEEE. Unmatched junction bases numbered 4, after V lost 4 bases and J lost 3 bases. CDR3 nucleotides: TGTGCCAGCAGCCAAGGACTAGCGGGAGTCAAAAACATTCAGTACTTC. It is translated as CASSQGLAGVKNIQYF.

The chain links TRBV7-3 to TRBJ2-3, with D possibly being TRBD1 or TRBD2 (6 bases each). Per germline, CDR1 SGHTA and CDR2 FQGTGA. This CDR3 is built from 15 residues. V gave up 5 bases and J gave up 1 base, with 13 bases separating them. The CDR3 loop reads CASSRGLGGTDTQYF. Here the CDR3 DNA reads TGTGCCAGCAGCCGGGGGCTGGGCGGCACAGATACGCAGTATTTT.

In its sample, this clone was seen once. This chain uses TRBV28 with TRBJ1-1; D is unresolved. The CDR3 contains 12 residues. Germline V lookup: CDR1 MDHEN, CDR2 SYDVKM. Trimming left V 5 bases short and J 3 bases short, with 7 bases between. For the CDR3, the DNA is TGTGCCAGCAGTATGTTGTACACTGAAGCTTTCTTT. Protein product: CASSMLYTEAFF.

This chain connects TRBV5-5 to TRBJ2-7, with D possibly being TRBD2 (6 bases). CDR3 size: 14 residues. CDR1 is SGHKS and CDR2 is YYEKEE in the germline V gene (reference sequence). With 4 bases removed from V and 2 bases from J, the gap between germline ends came to 13 bases. The CDR3: CASSVRLEAYEQYF. CDR3 sequence (DNA): TGTGCCAGCAGCGTAAGACTAGAAGCCTACGAGCAGTACTTC.

The chain recombines TRBV27 with TRBJ1-1; a possible D gene is TRBD1 (5 bases). The length of the CDR3 is 12 residues. The germline gives CDR1 MNHEY, CDR2 SMNVEV (reference sequence). V dropped 6 bases and J dropped 1 base, with 6 bases sitting between them. CDR3 bases: TGTGCCAGCAGCAGGGCGAACACTGAAGCTTTCTTT. Protein: CASSRANTEAFF.

This chain connects TRBV5-1 to TRBJ2-5, with D perhaps TRBD1 (6 bases). The V end lost 5 bases, the J end lost 1 base, and 12 bases lay between the germline ends. The CDR3 runs to 14 residues. The V gene's germline CDR1 is SGHRS and CDR2 YFSETQ. The CDR3 DNA reads as TGCGCCAGCAGGGGCTCAGGGGCCCAAGAGACCCAGTACTTC. Protein product: CASRGSGAQETQYF.

The gene calls are TRBV7-2 and TRBJ2-1, with 11 bases identical to TRBD2. CDR3 length equals 14 residues. Germline V gene lookup returns CDR1 SGHTA and CDR2 FQGNSA. After removal of 4 bases from V and 9 bases from J, the junction contained 5 bases not matched to a gene. CDR3 nucleotide sequence: TGTGCCAGCAGCTCCACTAGCGGGAGAGTTGAGCAGTTCTTC. It codes for CASSSTSGRVEQFF.